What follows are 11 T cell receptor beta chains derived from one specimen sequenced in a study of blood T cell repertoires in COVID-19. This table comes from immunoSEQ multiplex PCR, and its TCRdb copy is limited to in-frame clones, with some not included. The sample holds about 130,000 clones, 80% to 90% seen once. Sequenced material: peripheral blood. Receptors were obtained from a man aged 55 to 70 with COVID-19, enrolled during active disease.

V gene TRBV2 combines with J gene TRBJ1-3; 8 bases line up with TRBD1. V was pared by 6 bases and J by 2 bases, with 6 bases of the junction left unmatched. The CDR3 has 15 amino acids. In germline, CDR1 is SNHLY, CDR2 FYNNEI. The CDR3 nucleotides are TGTGCCAGCAGCCACAGGACAGGGCCTGGAAACACCATATATTTT. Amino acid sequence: CASSHRTGPGNTIYF.

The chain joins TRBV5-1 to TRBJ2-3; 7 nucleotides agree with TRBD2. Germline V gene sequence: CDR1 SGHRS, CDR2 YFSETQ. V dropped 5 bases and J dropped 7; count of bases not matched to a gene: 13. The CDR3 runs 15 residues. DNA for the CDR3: TGCGCCAGCAGTCCGAGCGGGGCCCCGCTCAATACGCAGTATTTT. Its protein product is CASSPSGAPLNTQYF.

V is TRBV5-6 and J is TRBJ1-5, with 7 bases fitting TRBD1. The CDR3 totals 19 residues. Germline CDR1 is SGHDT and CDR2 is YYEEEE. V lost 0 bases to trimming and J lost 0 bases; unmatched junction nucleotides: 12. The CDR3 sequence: CASSLDPGQDQYSNQPQHF. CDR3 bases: TGTGCCAGCAGCTTGGACCCTGGACAGGATCAGTATAGCAATCAGCCCCAGCATTTT.

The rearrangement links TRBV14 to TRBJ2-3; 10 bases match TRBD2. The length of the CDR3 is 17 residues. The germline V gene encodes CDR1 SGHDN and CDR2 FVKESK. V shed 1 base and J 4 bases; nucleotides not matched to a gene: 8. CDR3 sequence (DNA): TGTGCCAGCAGCCAAGGGCAGCTAGCGGGGGTGTCAGATACGCAGTATTTT. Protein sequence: CASSQGQLAGVSDTQYF.

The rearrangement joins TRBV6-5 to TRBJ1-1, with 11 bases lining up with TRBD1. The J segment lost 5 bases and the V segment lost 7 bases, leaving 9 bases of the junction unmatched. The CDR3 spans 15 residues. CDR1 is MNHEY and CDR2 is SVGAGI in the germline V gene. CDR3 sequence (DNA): TGTGCCAGCACCTCCAGGACAGGGGGCCGGACTGAAGCTTTCTTT. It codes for CASTSRTGGRTEAFF.

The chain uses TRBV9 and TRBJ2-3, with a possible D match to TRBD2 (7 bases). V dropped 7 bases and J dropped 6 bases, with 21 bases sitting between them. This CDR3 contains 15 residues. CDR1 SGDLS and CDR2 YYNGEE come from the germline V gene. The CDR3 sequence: CASSPLGGGGDTQYF. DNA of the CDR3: TGTGCCAGCTCCCCCCTAGGGGGGGGAGGGGATACGCAGTATTTT.

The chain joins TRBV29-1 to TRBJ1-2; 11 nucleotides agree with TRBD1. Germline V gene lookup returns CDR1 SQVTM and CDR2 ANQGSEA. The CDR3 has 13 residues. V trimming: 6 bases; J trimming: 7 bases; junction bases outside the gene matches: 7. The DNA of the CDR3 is TGCAGCGTCGGGACAGGGGGGGTTGGTGGCTACACCTTC. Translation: CSVGTGGVGGYTF.

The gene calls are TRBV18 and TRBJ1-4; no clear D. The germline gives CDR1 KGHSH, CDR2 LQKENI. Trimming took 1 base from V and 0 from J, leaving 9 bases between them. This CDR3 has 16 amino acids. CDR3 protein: CASSPLTDSTNEKLFF. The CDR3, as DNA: TGTGCCAGCTCACCACTGACCGACTCAACTAATGAAAAACTGTTTTTT.

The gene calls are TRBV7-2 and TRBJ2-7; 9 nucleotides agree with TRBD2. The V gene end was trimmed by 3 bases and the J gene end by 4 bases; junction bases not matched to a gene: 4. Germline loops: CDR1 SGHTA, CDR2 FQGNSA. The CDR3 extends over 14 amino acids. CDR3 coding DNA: TGTGCCAGCAGCTTTGGCGGGGGGGCTTACGAGCAGTACTTC. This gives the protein CASSFGGGAYEQYF.

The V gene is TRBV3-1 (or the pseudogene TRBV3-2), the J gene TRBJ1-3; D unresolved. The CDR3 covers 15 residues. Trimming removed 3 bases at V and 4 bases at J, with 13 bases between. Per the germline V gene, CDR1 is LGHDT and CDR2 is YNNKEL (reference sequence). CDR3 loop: CASSQSLVPGNTIYF. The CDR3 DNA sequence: TGTGCCAGCAGCCAGAGTCTCGTCCCGGGAAACACCATATATTTT.

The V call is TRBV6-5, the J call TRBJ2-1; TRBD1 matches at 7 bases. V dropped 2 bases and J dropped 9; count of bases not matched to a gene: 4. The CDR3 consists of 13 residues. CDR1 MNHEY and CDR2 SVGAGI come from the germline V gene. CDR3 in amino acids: CASSYRQGGEQFF. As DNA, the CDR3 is TGTGCCAGCAGTTACCGACAGGGCGGTGAGCAGTTCTTC.